This T cell receptor beta chain originates from a study of multiple sclerosis patients with progressive multifocal leukoencephalopathy. The CDR3 covers 14 residues. V dropped 7 bases and J dropped 4; count of bases not matched to a gene: 9. Germline CDR1 reads MDHEN; CDR2 reads SYDVKM. There are a few counts of this clone. As for time point: time of PML onset. Prior interferon beta treatment was universal, and the PML patients were all female. Data came from immunoSEQ multiplex PCR; TCRdb stores just in-frame clones and leaves some out. This table holds 25,000 to 35,000 clones, 80% to 90% found once. The chain carries TRBV28 and TRBJ1-2, with 7 bases identical to TRBD1. This sequence was found in a woman aged 40 to 49 with progressive multifocal leukoencephalopathy. The source was PBMCs, collected from a patient treated with natalizumab. Here the CDR3 reads CASKRGGGVYGYTF. CDR3 in DNA: TGTGCCAGCAAGCGAGGAGGGGGCGTCTATGGCTACACCTTC.